These 32 T cell receptor beta chains were sequenced from one sample in a study of beta chain features in type 1 diabetes. Expressed TCRB transcripts were sequenced because the isolated RNA had all been reverse transcribed beforehand. Sequencing used immunoSEQ multiplex PCR; TCRdb keeps in-frame clones, though not all of them. The table records under 200,000 clones, 8% to 8.5% of them present only once. General study results and limits: The study found moderately but significantly shorter TCRB CDR3s in all four CD4+ subsets of Type 1 diabetes patients.

Their antigen targets remain unknown. Input material: central memory CD4+ T cells from blood. Receptor source: a woman aged 18-29 years with type 1 diabetes.

The chain combines TRBV30 with TRBJ2-7; 10 bases line up with TRBD2. The CDR3 totals 13 residues. V lost 3 bases and J lost 5; bases outside the gene matches: 4. Per the germline V gene, CDR1 is GTSNPN and CDR2 is SVGIG (reference sequence). The CDR3 region is CAWSAGLADEQYF. The CDR3 DNA reads as TGTGCCTGGAGCGCCGGACTAGCGGACGAGCAGTACTTC. The variable domain in full, with the rest retrieved from reference TRBV30 and TRBJ2-7, is SQTIHQWPATLVQPVGSPLSLECTVEGTSNPNLYWYRQAAGRGLQLLFYSVGIGQISSEVPQNLSASRPQDRQFILSSKKLLLSDSGFYLCAWSAGLADEQYFGPGTRLTVT.

This chain links TRBV6-5 with TRBJ2-7, with 7 bases matching TRBD1. The CDR3 totals 13 residues. V shed 6 bases and J 5 bases; nucleotides not matched to a gene: 7. Germline-derived CDR1 and CDR2 are MNHEY and SVGAGI. In DNA form, the CDR3 reads TGTGCCAGCAGACATGGACAGGACCACGAGCAGTACTTC. It yields the protein CASRHGQDHEQYF.

This clone was counted ten times or more. This chain joins TRBV28 and TRBJ1-2; a weak D match, TRBD1 (5 bases). The CDR3 contains 13 residues. The V and J ends lost 5 bases and 6 bases respectively, with 13 bases between them. The germline CDR1 and CDR2 sequences are MDHEN and SYDVKM. DNA of the CDR3: TGTGCCAGCAGTCAATCGCAGGACAATGGCTACACCTTC. As protein: CASSQSQDNGYTF.

The chain has TRBV7-2 and TRBJ2-7; 9 bases agree with TRBD2. The CDR3 runs 15 residues. V lost 4 bases, J lost 4 bases, and 8 bases stayed unmatched. In germline, CDR1 is SGHTA, CDR2 FQGNSA. The CDR3 DNA reads TGTGCCAGCAGCTCTTCGGGTAGCGGGGGATACGAGCAGTACTTC. Translated: CASSSSGSGGYEQYF. Full variable domain (remainder filled in from reference TRBV7-2 and TRBJ2-7): GAGVSQSPSNKVTEKGKDVELRCDPISGHTALYWYRQSLGQGLEFLIYFQGNSAPDKSGLPSDRFSAERTGGSVSTLTIQRTQQEDSAVYLCASSSSGSGGYEQYFGPGTRLTVT.

This chain links TRBV10-3 with TRBJ2-7, with TRBD2 matching over 8 bases. The CDR3 totals 13 residues. Germline V gene lookup returns CDR1 ENHRY and CDR2 SYGVKD. The V segment lost 6 bases and the J segment 4 bases; nucleotides outside the gene matches: 5. CDR3 bases: TGTGCCATCAGCACGGGACTAGGGTACGAGCAGTACTTC. Residues: CAISTGLGYEQYF.

The chain uses TRBV19 and TRBJ2-3; 10 nucleotides line up with TRBD1. Germline V gene data show CDR1 as LNHDA and CDR2 as SQIVND (reference sequence). The trim removed 5 bases at V and 3 bases at J, leaving 8 bases unmatched. The CDR3 loop spans 16 amino acids. The CDR3 nucleotides are TGTGCCAGTAGTGTCAGACAGGGGGCGTATACAGATACGCAGTATTTT. This gives the protein CASSVRQGAYTDTQYF.

This clone showed up just a few times. The rearrangement uses TRBV5-1 and TRBJ2-6; D remains ambiguous. V lost 1 base and J lost 0, with 5 bases in between. This CDR3 has 15 amino acids. Per the germline V gene, CDR1 is SGHRS and CDR2 is YFSETQ. Written as DNA, the CDR3 is TGCGCCAGCAGCTTGTTAGTCTCTGGGGCCAACGTCCTGACTTTC. It specifies CASSLLVSGANVLTF.

The chain is built from TRBV18 and TRBJ2-1, with D possibly being TRBD1 (6 bases). The CDR3 runs 14 residues. Trimming stripped 10 bases from V and 4 bases from J, with 17 bases between. CDR1 is KGHSH and CDR2 is LQKENI in the germline V gene. CDR3: CATREGVGYNEQFF. DNA of the CDR3: TGTGCCACCCGTGAGGGGGTGGGATACAATGAGCAGTTCTTC. Full variable domain (rest looked up from reference TRBV18 and TRBJ2-1): NAGVMQNPRHLVRRRGQEARLRCSPMKGHSHVYWYRQLPEEGLKFMVYLQKENIIDESGMPKERFSAEFPKEGPSILRIQQVVRGDSAAYFCATREGVGYNEQFFGPGTRLTVL.

This clone came up once. The chain combines TRBV7-2 with TRBJ2-2; a possible D gene is TRBD1 (6 bases). With 3 bases removed from V and 1 base from J, the gap between germline ends came to 21 bases. The germline V gene has CDR1 SGHTA and CDR2 FQGNSA. CDR3 size: 19 residues. The DNA of the CDR3 is TGTGCCAGCAGCTTCCGGGACACGGGGCTGTATTTGAACACCGGGGAGCTGTTTTTT. Protein: CASSFRDTGLYLNTGELFF.

The rearrangement joins TRBV5-1 to TRBJ1-5; D unclear. CDR3 size: 15 residues. Trimming took 0 bases from V and 2 from J, leaving 9 bases between them. Germline V CDR1 and CDR2: SGHRS, YFSETQ. In DNA form, the CDR3 reads TGCGCCAGCAGCTTGGAGGGAGATCGCAATCAGCCCCAGCATTTT. Amino acid sequence: CASSLEGDRNQPQHF.

The rearrangement joins TRBV9 to TRBJ2-1; 10 nucleotides agree with TRBD2. The V segment lost 8 bases and the J segment 5 bases; nucleotides outside the gene matches: 4. Germline V gene sequence: CDR1 SGDLS, CDR2 YYNGEE. The CDR3 runs to 13 residues. CDR3 sequence reads: CASTSGTDNEQFF. The DNA for the CDR3 is TGTGCCAGTACTAGCGGGACCGACAATGAGCAGTTCTTC.

The chain uses TRBV5-4 and TRBJ2-1, with 8 bases matching TRBD2. The CDR3 covers 13 residues. Germline lookup yields CDR1 SGHNT and CDR2 YYREEE (reference sequence). With V trimmed by 4 bases and J by 7 bases, 4 bases remained unmatched. CDR3 in amino acids: CASSPGGENEQFF. The CDR3 nucleotides are TGTGCCAGCAGCCCCGGGGGGGAGAATGAGCAGTTCTTC.

This rearrangement joins TRBV29-1 to TRBJ2-3, with 12 bases fitting TRBD2. V was pared by 7 bases and J by 4 bases, with 6 bases of the junction left unmatched. Germline assignment: CDR1 SQVTM and CDR2 ANQGSEA. The CDR3 consists of 14 residues. CDR3 in DNA: TGCAGCGCTAGCGGGAGGGCCGGAGCAGATACGCAGTATTTT. Its translation: CSASGRAGADTQYF.

Many counts were recorded for this clone. The chain couples TRBV7-2 to TRBJ1-5; weak D call: TRBD1 (6 bases). The CDR3 is 14 amino acids. From germline, CDR1 is SGHTA and CDR2 FQGNSA. Trimming removed 10 bases at V and 0 bases at J, with 13 bases between. The chain's CDR3 is CATNQGFSNQPQHF. The CDR3 DNA follows: TGTGCCACCAACCAGGGGTTTAGCAATCAGCCCCAGCATTTT.

V is TRBV29-1 and J is TRBJ2-2; D is unclear. The CDR3 is 15 amino acids. The germline V and J ends were trimmed by 3 bases and 3 bases, with 14 bases remaining between them. The germline CDR1 and CDR2 sequences are SQVTM and ANQGSEA. In DNA, the CDR3 is TGCAGCGTTGACCAATCCGGGTCCCACACCGGGGAGCTGTTTTTT. It specifies CSVDQSGSHTGELFF.

This clone appeared a few times. Written as DNA, the CDR3 is TGTGCCAGCAGTCCTTACGGGACAGGGGGAAGTGGCTACACCTTC. Protein product: CASSPYGTGGSGYTF. V and J are TRBV7-9 and TRBJ1-2; 11 bases fit TRBD1. The germline V gene encodes CDR1 SEHNR and CDR2 FQNEAQ (reference sequence). J was trimmed by 7 bases and V by 6 bases; bases with no gene match: 10. The CDR3 spans 15 residues.

CDR3 in DNA: TGTGCCAGCAGCGTAAGCCCCAATCAGCCCCAGCATTTT. Protein product: CASSVSPNQPQHF. V is TRBV9 and J is TRBJ1-5; D remains ambiguous. The CDR3 totals 13 residues. Looked up from germline, CDR1 is SGDLS and CDR2 is YYNGEE. V dropped 1 base and J dropped 3 bases, with 5 bases sitting between them.

In this sample, this clone turned up a few times. This chain uses TRBV29-1 with TRBJ1-2; D not resolved. V shed 4 bases and J shed 8 bases, with 17 bases lying between them. CDR3 length equals 13 residues. In germline, CDR1 is SQVTM, CDR2 ANQGSEA. The CDR3: CSVAHTTQVGYTF. In DNA form, the CDR3 reads TGCAGCGTTGCACACACAACCCAGGTCGGCTACACCTTC.

The J gene is TRBJ1-1, the V gene TRBV11-3, with 7 bases lining up with TRBD1. The CDR3 is made up of 14 amino acids. V was clipped by 5 bases and J by 7 bases; unmatched bases: 10. Germline V lookup: CDR1 SGHNT, CDR2 YENEEA. CDR3 nucleotides: TGTGCCAGCAGCCCCCTAACAGGGGTTGGTGAAGCTTTCTTT. Translating gives CASSPLTGVGEAFF.

V usage is TRBV2 and J usage is TRBJ2-7, with 9 bases identical to TRBD2. Germline CDR1 is SNHLY and CDR2 is FYNNEI. Trimming cost V 6 bases and J 1 base; bases outside gene matches: 7. The CDR3 runs to 15 residues. The CDR3 loop is CASRLDLAGSYEQYF. In DNA, the CDR3 is TGTGCCAGCAGATTAGACCTAGCGGGGTCCTACGAGCAGTACTTC.

This clone was counted only a few times. The J gene is TRBJ2-6, the V gene TRBV7-9; TRBD1 matches 8 bases. The CDR3 sequence is 18 residues long. Germline trimming cut 1 base from V and 0 bases from J; bases unmatched to any gene: 5. Germline CDR1 SEHNR, CDR2 FQNEAQ (reference sequence). The CDR3 protein is CASSLGTGTNSGANVLTF. The DNA of the CDR3 is TGTGCCAGCAGCTTAGGGACAGGGACCAACTCTGGGGCCAACGTCCTGACTTTC. The full variable domain, its missing parts supplied by reference TRBV7-9 and TRBJ2-6, is DTGVSQNPRHKITKRGQNVTFRCDPISEHNRLYWYRQTLGQGPEFLTYFQNEAQLEKSRLLSDRFSAERPKGSFSTLEIQRTEQGDSAMYLCASSLGTGTNSGANVLTFGAGSRLTVL.

The chain carries TRBV5-6 and TRBJ1-1; no reliable D call. Trimming took 0 bases from V and 1 from J, leaving 4 bases between them. The CDR3 runs 13 residues. Germline V CDR1 and CDR2: SGHDT, YYEEEE. DNA for the CDR3: TGTGCCAGCAGCTTGGCTCCGAACACTGAAGCTTTCTTT. It is translated as CASSLAPNTEAFF.

V gene TRBV4-3 combines with J gene TRBJ2-5, with TRBD1 as a possible D gene (5 bases). The end of the DNA aligns better with TRBJ2-7, so the J call may be wrong. The CDR3 has 15 amino acids. Per the germline V gene, CDR1 is LGHNA and CDR2 is YSLEER. CDR3 nucleotides: TGCGCCAGCAGCCAAGTCCAGGGTCACTCCTACGAGCAGTACTTC. Its translation is CASSQVQGHSYEQYF.

This clone has only a few counts. The chain links TRBV28 to TRBJ2-5; TRBD1 matches 9 bases. CDR1 and CDR2 (germline): MDHEN, SYDVKM. This CDR3 has 15 amino acids. V shed 7 bases, J shed 5 bases, and the junction held 11 bases outside the gene matches. CDR3 in amino acids: CASTSGQGRGETQYF. CDR3 sequence (DNA): TGTGCCAGCACTTCGGGACAGGGAAGGGGTGAGACCCAGTACTTC.

The sample holds a few counts of this clone. The chain is built from TRBV1 and TRBJ2-7; TRBD2, as called in the table, went unchecked against the DNA. TRBV1 is described as a pseudogene. CDR3 length: 16 amino acids. CDR3 bases: TGCACCAGCAGCCCACCGGGACTAGCGGCCTTTAACGAGCAGTACTTC. Protein sequence: CTSSPPGLAAFNEQYF.

Ten or more counts support this clone. The CDR3 nucleotides are TGCAGCGTTGAGTCCCCCTCAGGGGGCTACACCTTC. Protein sequence: CSVESPSGGYTF. The chain has TRBV29-1 and TRBJ1-2; a possible D gene is TRBD1 (5 bases). Germline CDR1 reads SQVTM; CDR2 reads ANQGSEA. This CDR3 has 12 amino acids. Trimming removed 3 bases from V and 8 bases from J, with 13 bases in between.

In its sample, this clone was seen a few times. The CDR3 region is CASSVVDGRRGGYTF. The CDR3 region has the DNA TGTGCCAGCAGCGTAGTCGACGGCAGGCGGGGTGGCTACACCTTC. This chain links TRBV9 with TRBJ1-2; no clear D. The CDR3 is 15 residues long. Trimming stripped 0 bases from V and 7 bases from J, with 16 bases between. The germline gives CDR1 SGDLS, CDR2 YYNGEE.

This clone has just a few counts. The CDR3 sequence is CASSLSASGSPNEQYF. The CDR3 region has the DNA TGTGCCAGCAGTTTATCGGCTAGCGGGAGCCCGAACGAGCAGTACTTC. V is TRBV28 and J is TRBJ2-7; 10 nucleotides agree with TRBD2. CDR1 MDHEN and CDR2 SYDVKM come from the germline V gene. V trimming: 1 base; J trimming: 5 bases; junction bases outside the gene matches: 8. The CDR3 length is 16 residues.

This clone showed up just a few times. The V gene is TRBV7-9, the J gene TRBJ1-3; D gene uncertain. This CDR3 is 12 amino acids long. CDR1 is SEHNR and CDR2 is FQNEAQ in the germline V gene (reference sequence). V was pared by 8 bases and J by 0 bases, with 5 bases between. The CDR3 loop reads CASVSSGNTIYF. The DNA of the CDR3 is TGTGCCAGCGTCAGCTCTGGAAACACCATATATTTT.

The chain employs TRBV7-8 and TRBJ2-1; D unresolved. This CDR3 is 13 amino acids long. V lost 5 bases and J lost 4, with 9 bases in between. The germline gives CDR1 SGHVS, CDR2 FQNEAQ. The CDR3 DNA reads TGTGCCAGCAGCCCCGGAGTTTACAATGAGCAGTTCTTC. Protein: CASSPGVYNEQFF.

The table lists this clone with a few counts. The chain employs TRBV7-9 and TRBJ1-5; D may be TRBD1 (6 bases). V was trimmed by 4 bases and J by 3 bases, leaving 13 bases between them. This CDR3 comprises 15 residues. Germline V lookup: CDR1 SEHNR, CDR2 FQNEAQ (reference sequence). CDR3 protein: CASSSQGPFNQPQHF. DNA for the CDR3: TGTGCCAGCAGCTCGCAGGGGCCTTTCAATCAGCCCCAGCATTTT.

There are a few counts of this clone. The chain couples TRBV18 to TRBJ2-7; 7 nucleotides match TRBD1. The V segment lost 2 bases and the J segment 4 bases; nucleotides outside the gene matches: 5. The CDR3 is 14 amino acids. CDR1 and CDR2 from the germline V gene are KGHSH and LQKENI. The CDR3 bases are TGTGCCAGCTCACCAGGGACAGTGCGGTACGAGCAGTACTTC. Its protein is CASSPGTVRYEQYF. The full variable domain, its missing parts supplied by reference TRBV18 and TRBJ2-7, is NAGVMQNPRHLVRRRGQEARLRCSPMKGHSHVYWYRQLPEEGLKFMVYLQKENIIDESGMPKERFSAEFPKEGPSILRIQQVVRGDSAAYFCASSPGTVRYEQYFGPGTRLTVT.